The entry that follows covers one TCR beta chain sequence. The antigen is unknown. The record originates from a study of cytomegalovirus exposure and HLA in healthy donors. Study-wide context: In terms of ancestry, the Caucasian-associated cluster contained about 81% of the approximately 400 genotyped donors. Study-wide results and caveats: The authors reported that TCR beta sequences could predict HLA-A and HLA-B alleles. These predictions were accurate for most subjects in the first cohort. The study recorded about 160 TCR beta chains that were cytomegalovirus-associated. TCR beta V- and J-gene trimming was later associated with a missense DCLRE1C variant.

PCR used 60 Vbeta primers and 13 Jbeta primers. Libraries were prepared by immunoSEQ multiplex PCR; TCRdb keeps only in-frame clonotypes and omits some of them. The data show 80,000 to 95,000 clones, with 80% to 90% seen just once and approximately 1.9% held by the top ten. Sequenced sample: PBMCs. This TCR came from a woman aged 30 to 39 in good health and CMV-seronegative.

The CDR3 DNA reads TGCGCCAGCGGGGACGGGAGCTCCTACGAGCAGTACTTC. It yields the protein CASGDGSSYEQYF. J is TRBJ2-7 and V is TRBV5-1, with a tentative D call TRBD2 (6 bases). CDR1 and CDR2 from the germline V gene are SGHRS and YFSETQ. CDR3 length equals 13 residues. V was shortened by 7 bases and J by 0 bases, with 11 bases between the two germline ends. The whole variable domain, remainder taken from reference TRBV5-1 and TRBJ2-7, is KAGVTQTPRYLIKTRGQQVTLSCSPISGHRSVSWYQQTPGQGLQFLFEYFSETQRNKGNFPGRFSGRQFSNSRSEMNVSTLELGDSALYLCASGDGSSYEQYFGPGTRLTVT.